This passage covers 4 T cell receptor beta chains from one sample sequenced in a study of OX40 agonist ivuxolimab in advanced cancers. TCRdb's copy holds only in-frame clones and misses some; the assay was immunoSEQ multiplex PCR. This table holds approximately 110,000 clones, less than 95% found once. The specimen was CD4+ or CD8+ T cells sorted from blood, collected in a trial of the OX40 agonist ivuxolimab. Receptor source: an adult with an advanced solid tumor such as melanoma, head and neck, liver or kidney cancer.

This clone was counted once. This chain links TRBV2 with TRBJ2-2; D unclear. In germline, CDR1 is SNHLY, CDR2 FYNNEI. With 6 bases removed from V and 3 bases from J, the gap between germline ends came to 17 bases. This CDR3 is built from 16 residues. CDR3: CASSTDHDPYTGELFF. The CDR3 DNA reads TGTGCCAGCAGCACGGACCACGACCCCTACACCGGGGAGCTGTTTTTT.

The gene calls are TRBV28 and TRBJ2-2, with 16 bases identical to TRBD2. The CDR3 runs 17 residues. Trimming cost V 7 bases and J 5 bases; bases outside gene matches: 7. CDR1 is MDHEN, CDR2 SYDVKM, per germline. The CDR3 DNA is TGTGCCAGCACCCCGATGGGACTAGCGGGAGGGACCGGGGAGCTGTTTTTT. Translating it yields CASTPMGLAGGTGELFF.

The chain uses TRBV5-6 and TRBJ2-7, with 11 bases lining up with TRBD2. The V gene end was trimmed by 2 bases and the J gene end by 4 bases; junction bases not matched to a gene: 2. Germline V gene sequence: CDR1 SGHDT, CDR2 YYEEEE. The CDR3 covers 14 residues. This chain's CDR3 is CASSFGTSGYEQYF. In nucleotides, the CDR3 is TGTGCCAGCAGCTTCGGGACTAGCGGTTACGAGCAGTACTTC.

The CDR3, as DNA: TGTGCCAGTAGTATTAGGGGGGCTATAGCGGGAGAAGGCAATGAGCAGTTCTTC. Its translation: CASSIRGAIAGEGNEQFF. The chain is built from TRBV19 and TRBJ2-1, with TRBD2 identical over 9 bases. The CDR3 length is 18 residues. Per the germline V gene, CDR1 is LNHDA and CDR2 is SQIVND (reference sequence). J lost 6 bases, V lost 3 bases, and 15 bases had no gene match.